At least ten counts were recorded for the clone carrying this T cell receptor beta chain. Antigen specificity is unknown. The authors built TCR beta libraries using iRepertoire HTBI primers and Arm-PCR of CDR3 regions. MiXCR, applied by TCRdb to the multiplex PCR reads, yields one record per CDR3 protein. Among about 450,000 distinct CDR3 sequences, about 17% were seen once, and the ten largest hold approximately 11%. This entry comes from a study of regulatory T cells in long-lasting Graves disease. Looking at the study overall: Newly diagnosed Graves' patients took antithyroid drugs under 3 months.

General study findings and limits: Persistent disease was associated with favored TRBV28 usage and with favored use of TRBJ1-2 and TRBJ2-5.

This sample's time point: newly diagnosed GD, antithyroid drugs for less than 3 months. Researchers made the TCR library from RNA that was extracted from PBMCs. V shed 1 base and J 7 bases; nucleotides not matched to a gene: 6. Germline V gives CDR1 GTSNPN, CDR2 SVGIG (reference sequence). The CDR3 has 14 residues. These sequences were also reported in another study, on T cells in Graves' hyperthyroidism and ophthalmopathy.

This sequence joins TRBV30 and TRBJ2-7, with 11 positions matching TRBD2. The sample consisted of peripheral blood mononuclear cells (PBMCs), taken at new diagnosis, from a patient treated with antithyroid drugs. This clonotype was sampled from a woman in her thirties with Graves disease. For the CDR3, the DNA is TGTGCCTGGAGTGCCGGGACTAGCGGAGGAGAGCAGTACTTC. It encodes CAWSAGTSGGEQYF.